The 23 T cell receptor beta chains listed next were all sequenced from one sample in a study of cytomegalovirus exposure and HLA in healthy donors. The data were produced by immunoSEQ multiplex PCR, yet TCRdb's version contains in-frame clones alone and is incomplete. The sample yields about 56,000 clones, approximately 94% seen once. The sequenced sample was PBMCs. These receptors all come from a man between 18 and 35 years old in good health and CMV-seronegative.

The chain recombines TRBV5-1 with TRBJ2-7; D is unresolved. This CDR3 is 14 amino acids long. Germline CDR1 and CDR2: SGHRS and YFSETQ. Between the trimmed V and J ends, which lost 3 bases and 1 base, there was a span of 11 bases. The CDR3 nucleotides are TGCGCCAGCAGCTCTCTGGGCAGGTCCTACGAGCAGTACTTC. This encodes CASSSLGRSYEQYF. The full variable domain, rest sourced from reference TRBV5-1 and TRBJ2-7, is KAGVTQTPRYLIKTRGQQVTLSCSPISGHRSVSWYQQTPGQGLQFLFEYFSETQRNKGNFPGRFSGRQFSNSRSEMNVSTLELGDSALYLCASSSLGRSYEQYFGPGTRLTVT.

The genes are TRBV11-1 and TRBJ1-2; D gene ambiguous. Trimming stripped 0 bases from V and 2 bases from J, with 4 bases between. This CDR3 has 13 residues. Germline V gene data show CDR1 as SGHAT and CDR2 as FQDESV (reference sequence). The CDR3 DNA sequence: TGTGCCAGCAGCTTAGCCTTCAACTATGGCTACACCTTC. This encodes CASSLAFNYGYTF.

This sequence joins TRBV5-1 and TRBJ2-7; 9 positions agree with TRBD2. The V gene's germline CDR1 is SGHRS and CDR2 YFSETQ. CDR3 length: 14 amino acids. V gave up 3 bases and J gave up 1 base; unmatched junction bases: 2. CDR3 amino acids: CASSSSGGSYEQYF. The CDR3 DNA follows: TGCGCCAGCAGCTCGAGCGGGGGGTCCTACGAGCAGTACTTC.

The rearrangement uses TRBV6-5 and TRBJ2-1, with 9 nucleotides matching TRBD2. CDR3 length equals 15 residues. Germline loops: CDR1 MNHEY, CDR2 SVGAGI. V lost 2 bases to trimming and J lost 6 bases; unmatched junction nucleotides: 5. This CDR3 is CASSYGTSNLNEQFF. In DNA form, the CDR3 reads TGTGCCAGCAGTTACGGGACTAGCAACCTCAATGAGCAGTTCTTC.

V and J are TRBV19 and TRBJ2-1; 8 nucleotides agree with TRBD2. This CDR3 has 15 residues. V lost 3 bases to trimming and J lost 6 bases; unmatched junction nucleotides: 7. Germline values: CDR1 LNHDA, CDR2 SQIVND (reference sequence). CDR3 residues: CASSIPAGVFNEQFF. The CDR3 nucleotides are TGTGCCAGTAGTATTCCAGCGGGAGTCTTCAATGAGCAGTTCTTC.

This chain uses TRBV28 with TRBJ2-7; TRBD2 agrees at 8 bases. The length of the CDR3 is 15 residues. With V trimmed by 5 bases and J by 4 bases, 10 bases remained unmatched. The germline gives CDR1 MDHEN, CDR2 SYDVKM. CDR3 amino acids: CASSRSGGSIYEQYF. The CDR3 coding sequence is TGTGCCAGCAGTCGTTCGGGAGGGTCAATTTACGAGCAGTACTTC.

V usage is TRBV6-5 and J usage is TRBJ2-7, with 7 bases identical to TRBD2. CDR1 and CDR2 from the germline V gene are MNHEY and SVGAGI. With V trimmed by 7 bases and J by 6 bases, 9 bases remained unmatched. CDR3 length: 13 amino acids. CDR3 protein: CASKAGALREQYF. In nucleotides, the CDR3 is TGTGCCAGCAAGGCGGGAGCCCTCCGCGAGCAGTACTTC.

The J gene is TRBJ2-2, the V gene TRBV6-4; 11 bases line up with TRBD1. The CDR3 sequence is 15 residues long. J lost 4 bases, V lost 4 bases, and 2 bases had no gene match. Germline CDR1 MRHNA, CDR2 SNTAGT. CDR3 region: CASSAGTGGTGELFF. For the CDR3, the DNA is TGTGCCAGCAGTGCCGGGACAGGGGGCACCGGGGAGCTGTTTTTT.

V and J are TRBV19 and TRBJ2-2, with D perhaps TRBD2 (5 bases). The CDR3 extends over 16 amino acids. Germline values: CDR1 LNHDA, CDR2 SQIVND (reference sequence). V lost 3 bases and J 0 bases, leaving 11 bases between the germline ends. For the CDR3, the DNA is TGTGCCAGTAGTATTCTCAGCGGATCGAACACCGGGGAGCTGTTTTTT. It encodes CASSILSGSNTGELFF.

The chain couples TRBV28 to TRBJ1-3; TRBD1 is a possible D gene (5 bases). The CDR3 spans 13 residues. Germline V gene data show CDR1 as MDHEN and CDR2 as SYDVKM. V was cut by 3 bases and J by 4 bases, with 7 bases left in between. CDR3 in DNA: TGTGCCAGCAGTTTGGGGCGAGGAAACACCATATATTTT. It specifies CASSLGRGNTIYF.

The rearrangement links TRBV28 to TRBJ2-7; 9 positions agree with TRBD2. J lost 3 bases, V lost 5 bases, and 11 bases had no gene match. Germline V lookup: CDR1 MDHEN, CDR2 SYDVKM. The CDR3 runs 16 residues. The CDR3 bases are TGTGCCAGCAGTCCACTTGGAGCGGGAGGTAACTACGAGCAGTACTTC. It translates to CASSPLGAGGNYEQYF. The full variable domain, completed using reference TRBV28 and TRBJ2-7, is DVKVTQSSRYLVKRTGEKVFLECVQDMDHENMFWYRQDPGLGLRLIYFSYDVKMKEKGDIPEGYSVSREKKERFSLILESASTNQTSMYLCASSPLGAGGNYEQYFGPGTRLTVT.

The chain recombines TRBV4-2 with TRBJ2-7; a weak D match, TRBD1 (7 bases). The CDR3 covers 20 residues. Trimming shortened V by 0 bases and J by 1 base, and 25 bases separated the two germline ends. The germline V gene encodes CDR1 LGHNA and CDR2 YNFKEQ. For the CDR3, the DNA is TGTGCCAGCAGCCAAGATGAAGGGGGTTCAGGGGGGCCGAATTCCTACGAGCAGTACTTC. Translated: CASSQDEGGSGGPNSYEQYF.

The CDR3: CASSNLLAFSTDTQYF. The CDR3 DNA follows: TGTGCCAGCAGCAACCTCCTAGCGTTTAGCACAGATACGCAGTATTTT. V and J are TRBV7-9 and TRBJ2-3; the D gene is possibly TRBD2 (6 bases). CDR1 and CDR2 (germline): SEHNR, FQNEAQ (reference sequence). Trimming took off 5 bases at V and 0 bases at J, with 15 bases between the two ends. CDR3 size: 16 residues. The full variable domain, rest sourced from reference TRBV7-9 and TRBJ2-3, is DTGVSQNPRHKITKRGQNVTFRCDPISEHNRLYWYRQTLGQGPEFLTYFQNEAQLEKSRLLSDRFSAERPKGSFSTLEIQRTEQGDSAMYLCASSNLLAFSTDTQYFGPGTRLTVL.

Turning to this clone: One end of the junction varies from germline; a read error may be responsible. V usage is TRBV7-2 and J usage is TRBJ2-4; 10 bases are a match to TRBD2. The CDR3 is 13 amino acids. The germline gives CDR1 SGHTA, CDR2 FQGNSA. As DNA, the CDR3 is TGTGCCAGCAGCTTCGAGCGGGAGGGCCAGAGATTCTTC. As protein: CASSFEREGQRFF.

This clone was seen once. The genes are TRBV9 and TRBJ2-7, with a possible D match to TRBD2 (6 bases). V was trimmed by 0 bases and J by 0 bases, leaving 10 bases between them. Germline-derived CDR1 and CDR2 are SGDLS and YYNGEE. This CDR3 region has 15 residues. CDR3 DNA: TGTGCCAGCAGCGTAGTAGCGGAAAACTCCTACGAGCAGTACTTC. Its protein product is CASSVVAENSYEQYF.

This rearrangement joins TRBV7-9 to TRBJ2-1; 7 bases fit TRBD1. Trimming took 5 bases from V and 0 from J; bases not matched to a gene: 4. This CDR3 has 15 residues. The germline V gene has CDR1 SEHNR and CDR2 FQNEAQ (reference sequence). The CDR3 nucleotides read TGTGCCAGCAGCACGGGACAGAGCTCCTACAATGAGCAGTTCTTC. Translation: CASSTGQSSYNEQFF.

This rearrangement joins TRBV19 to TRBJ2-7, with TRBD2 matching over 8 bases. The CDR3 covers 15 residues. CDR1 and CDR2 (germline): LNHDA, SQIVND (reference sequence). V trimming: 11 bases; J trimming: 2 bases; junction bases outside the gene matches: 14. The CDR3 loop is CASLGDGRGAYEQYF. The CDR3 DNA follows: TGTGCCTCCCTTGGCGACGGGAGGGGAGCCTACGAGCAGTACTTC. The variable domain in full, with the rest retrieved from reference TRBV19 and TRBJ2-7, is DGGITQSPKYLFRKEGQNVTLSCEQNLNHDAMYWYRQDPGQGLRLIYYSQIVNDFQKGDIAEGYSVSREKKESFPLTVTSAQKNPTAFYLCASLGDGRGAYEQYFGPGTRLTVT.

This sequence joins TRBV9 and TRBJ2-1; 9 nucleotides agree with TRBD2. Germline-derived CDR1 and CDR2 are SGDLS and YYNGEE. The CDR3 contains 15 residues. V lost 2 bases and J lost 4; bases outside the gene matches: 4. The CDR3: CASSVRTSEYNEQFF. The CDR3, as DNA: TGTGCCAGCAGCGTTAGGACTAGCGAGTACAATGAGCAGTTCTTC.

The chain combines TRBV11-1 with TRBJ2-7; 10 bases line up with TRBD2. The length of the CDR3 is 15 residues. After removal of 2 bases from V and 0 bases from J, the junction contained 1 base not matched to a gene. Germline values: CDR1 SGHAT, CDR2 FQDESV (reference sequence). The DNA of the CDR3 is TGTGCCAGCAGCTTAAGACTAGCGGGCTCCTACGAGCAGTACTTC. It specifies CASSLRLAGSYEQYF. Full variable domain (outside the CDR3, taken from reference TRBV11-1 and TRBJ2-7): EAEVAQSPRYKITEKSQAVAFWCDPISGHATLYWYRQILGQGPELLVQFQDESVVDDSQLPKDRFSAERLKGVDSTLKIQPAELGDSAMYLCASSLRLAGSYEQYFGPGTRLTVT.

The chain has TRBV19 and TRBJ1-2; TRBD1 matches at 8 bases. V dropped 7 bases and J dropped 11; count of bases not matched to a gene: 12. This CDR3 has 13 residues. Germline assignment: CDR1 LNHDA and CDR2 SQIVND (reference sequence). In DNA form, the CDR3 reads TGTGCCAGTACTCCATGGACAGGGTCTAGATACACCTTC. The encoded protein is CASTPWTGSRYTF.

The rearrangement links TRBV6-1 to TRBJ2-4, with 8 bases identical to TRBD1. This CDR3 region has 13 residues. Losses at the gene ends were 2 bases for V and 15 bases for J; bases not matched to a gene: 9. CDR1 MNHNS and CDR2 SASEGT come from the germline V gene. CDR3 region: CASSEIIRGQMYF. The CDR3 nucleotides are TGTGCCAGCAGTGAAATCATCAGGGGGCAAATGTACTTC.

The chain is built from TRBV6-4 and TRBJ2-1; 10 bases line up with TRBD2. Trimming removed 2 bases from V and 6 bases from J; junction bases left unmatched: 4. Germline V lookup: CDR1 MRHNA, CDR2 SNTAGT. CDR3 length: 15 residues. CDR3 sequence (DNA): TGTGCCAGCAGTGACAGAGCGGGAGGGGGCAATGAGCAGTTCTTC. Its translation: CASSDRAGGGNEQFF.

The chain joins TRBV21-1 to TRBJ1-5; the table calls TRBD1, which could not be checked here. TRBV21-1 is a pseudogene locus. CDR3 length: 14 amino acids. This chain's CDR3 is CASSYRDRDQPQHF. DNA of the CDR3: TGTGCCAGCAGCTACCGGGACAGGGATCAGCCCCAGCATTTT.